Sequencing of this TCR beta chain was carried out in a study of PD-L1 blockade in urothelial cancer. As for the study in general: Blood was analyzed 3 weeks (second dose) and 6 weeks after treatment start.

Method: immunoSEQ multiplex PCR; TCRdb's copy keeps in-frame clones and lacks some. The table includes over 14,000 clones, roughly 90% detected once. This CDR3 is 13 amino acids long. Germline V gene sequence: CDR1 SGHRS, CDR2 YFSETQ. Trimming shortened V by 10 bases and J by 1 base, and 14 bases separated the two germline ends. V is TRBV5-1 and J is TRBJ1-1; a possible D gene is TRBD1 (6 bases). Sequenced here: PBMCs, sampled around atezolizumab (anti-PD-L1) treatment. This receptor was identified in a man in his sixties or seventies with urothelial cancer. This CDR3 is CASQGTENTEAFF. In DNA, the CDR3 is TGCGCCTCCCAGGGGACCGAGAACACTGAAGCTTTCTTT.